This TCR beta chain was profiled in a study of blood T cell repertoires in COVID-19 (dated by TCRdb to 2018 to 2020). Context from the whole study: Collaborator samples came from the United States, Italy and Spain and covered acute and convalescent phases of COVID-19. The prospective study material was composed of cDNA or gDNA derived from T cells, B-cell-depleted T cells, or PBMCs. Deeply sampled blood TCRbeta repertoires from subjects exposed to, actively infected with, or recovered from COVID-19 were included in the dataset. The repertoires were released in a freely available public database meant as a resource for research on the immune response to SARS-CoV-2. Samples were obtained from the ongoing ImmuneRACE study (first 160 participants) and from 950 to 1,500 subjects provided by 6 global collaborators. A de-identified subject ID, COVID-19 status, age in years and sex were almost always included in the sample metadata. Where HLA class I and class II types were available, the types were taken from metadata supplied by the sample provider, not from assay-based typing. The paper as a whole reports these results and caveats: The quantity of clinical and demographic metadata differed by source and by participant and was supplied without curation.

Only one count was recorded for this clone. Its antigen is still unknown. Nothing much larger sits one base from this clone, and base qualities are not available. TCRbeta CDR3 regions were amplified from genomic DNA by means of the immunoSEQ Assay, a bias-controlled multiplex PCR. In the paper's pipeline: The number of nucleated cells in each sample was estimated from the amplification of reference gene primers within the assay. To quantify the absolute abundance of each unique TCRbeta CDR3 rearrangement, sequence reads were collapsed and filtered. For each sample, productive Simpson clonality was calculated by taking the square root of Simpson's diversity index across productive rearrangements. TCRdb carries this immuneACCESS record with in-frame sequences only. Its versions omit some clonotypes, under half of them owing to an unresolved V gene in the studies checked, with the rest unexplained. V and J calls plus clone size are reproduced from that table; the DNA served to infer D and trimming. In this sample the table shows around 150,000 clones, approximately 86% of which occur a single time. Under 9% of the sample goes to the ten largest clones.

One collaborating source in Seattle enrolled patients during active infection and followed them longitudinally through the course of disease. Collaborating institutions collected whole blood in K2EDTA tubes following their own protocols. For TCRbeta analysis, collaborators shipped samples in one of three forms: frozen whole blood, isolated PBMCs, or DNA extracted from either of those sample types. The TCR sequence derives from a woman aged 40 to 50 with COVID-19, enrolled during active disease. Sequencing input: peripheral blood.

CDR3 loop: CASSPARGLEEQNIQYF. The DNA sequence is TGTGCCAGCAGCCCGGCCCGGGGTCTCGAAGAGCAAAACATTCAGTACTTC. The receptor chain draws on TRBV5-4 and TRBJ2-4, with TRBD2 perhaps the D gene, on 5 matching bases. The germline ends are 22 bases apart after V is trimmed by 4 bases and J by 5 bases. CDR1 and CDR2, per the germline V gene (reference sequence), are SGHNT and YYREEE. The CDR3, cysteine through phenylalanine, is 17 amino acids long. The read is trimmed to its CDR3 DNA, 51 bases read in frame from base 1.